This T cell receptor beta chain was captured by sequencing in a study of molecular identifiers for immune sequencing clone quantification. Regarding the study as a whole: Beyond 20 RNA copies, clones held over 99% of effector molecules, compared with under 1% in naive cells.

Libraries from naive CD8 cells were generated from about 20,000 to 1,000,000 sorted cells (with 10%, 30% or 50% RNA). This clonotype was counted at least ten times. Its antigen is still unknown. Previously published methods and listed TCR primers were used for the bulk TCR libraries. One entry per CDR3 protein, called by TCRdb with MiXCR from the PCR reads. The table has approximately 680,000 distinct CDR3 sequences, roughly 23% seen once; the top ten hold about 0.84%. The sequencing sample was made of naive CD8+ T cells from blood, with Jurkat cell RNA spiked in. Described subset: FACS-sorted CD8+CD4-CCR7+CD45RA+ naive T cells. The sequence was collected from a human donor in good health. Some libraries in this study had Jurkat cell RNA spiked in.

The CDR3 spells CASSYGTSVLYEQYF. CDR3 DNA: TGTGCCAGCAGTTACGGGACTAGCGTTCTCTACGAGCAGTACTTC. This chain links TRBV6-5 with TRBJ2-7; TRBD2 agrees at 10 bases. CDR3 length equals 15 residues. Trimming removed 2 bases from V and 3 bases from J; junction bases left unmatched: 4. Germline CDR1 reads MNHEY; CDR2 reads SVGAGI.